This is a list of T cell receptor beta chains from one sample in a study of blood T cell repertoires in COVID-19. Libraries were prepared by immunoSEQ multiplex PCR; TCRdb keeps only in-frame clonotypes and omits some of them. The profile shows roughly 30,000 clones, around 90% of them singletons. Sequencing was carried out using peripheral blood. These receptors all stem from a human donor in a cohort sampled during active COVID-19. The CDR3 runs from the conserved cysteine through the conserved F or W. D genes are given only for firm matches. Size is stated for part of the rows, as once, few or many counts, or as a class when the clone is expanded.

cdr3_length j_call v_call clone_size d_call cdr3_aa cdr3_nt
17 TRBJ1-4 TRBV9 NA TRBD1 CASSNPTGDMANEKLFF TGTGCCAGCAGCAACCCAACAGGGGATATGGCTAATGAAAAACTGTTTTTT
13 TRBJ1-5 TRBV12-3/TRBV12-4 NA NA CASSIQGDQPQHF TGTGCCAGCAGTATACAGGGAGATCAGCCCCAGCATTTT
16 TRBJ2-5 TRBV5-1 NA TRBD2 CASSSGLAGTQETQYF TGCGCCAGCAGCTCCGGACTAGCGGGGACCCAAGAGACCCAGTACTTC
13 TRBJ2-4 TRBV4-1 NA NA CASSQDRANIQYF TGCGCCAGCAGCCAAGACAGGGCAAACATTCAGTACTTC
14 TRBJ2-1 TRBV11-3 NA NA CASSFSASVTEQFF TGTGCCAGCAGCTTTTCGGCTAGCGTGACTGAGCAGTTCTTC
15 TRBJ2-5 TRBV19 NA TRBD2 CASSKRGPLQETQYF TGTGCCAGTTCGAAGCGGGGCCCCCTCCAAGAGACCCAGTACTTC
15 TRBJ2-1 TRBV11-1 NA TRBD2 CASEPGGVPVHEQFF TGTGCCAGTGAACCGGGAGGAGTCCCCGTCCATGAGCAGTTCTTC
14 TRBJ1-3 TRBV7-9 NA NA CASSLGGGFNTIYF TGTGCCAGCAGCTTAGGTGGAGGGTTTAACACCATATATTTT
17 TRBJ2-7 TRBV4-1 once NA CASSQTVDPDGALEQYF TGCGCCAGCAGCCAGACAGTTGACCCGGACGGCGCTCTCGAGCAGTACTTC
19 TRBJ1-5 TRBV6-1 NA TRBD1 CASSEDPWRGRGRRQPQHF TGTGCCAGCAGTGAAGACCCCTGGAGGGGCAGGGGGCGCCGACAGCCCCAGCATTTT
16 TRBJ1-2 TRBV2 few NA CASSEFSLRDSYGYTF TGTGCCAGCAGTGAATTTTCCCTCCGGGACTCTTATGGCTACACCTTC
15 TRBJ1-1 TRBV18 NA TRBD1 CASSPGDSLNTEAFF TGTGCCAGCTCACCCGGGGACAGCTTGAACACTGAAGCTTTCTTT
11 TRBJ1-2 TRBV10-1 NA NA CASSPFYGYTF TGCGCCAGCAGTCCCTTCTATGGCTACACCTTC
15 TRBJ2-7 TRBV28 NA TRBD1 CASTLGGQGHKQQYF TGTGCCAGCACCCTAGGGGGACAGGGGCACAAACAGCAGTACTTC
16 TRBJ2-2 TRBV5-1 NA TRBD1 CASSLQGAPNTGELFF TGCGCCAGCAGCTTGCAGGGGGCGCCCAACACCGGGGAGCTGTTTTTT
15 TRBJ2-7 TRBV9 NA NA CASSEGPTGSYEQYF TGTGCCAGCAGCGAGGGACCGACAGGCTCCTACGAGCAGTACTTC
16 TRBJ2-5 TRBV15 NA NA CATSKLGQSDQETQYF TGTGCCACCAGCAAACTCGGACAGAGCGACCAAGAGACCCAGTACTTC
12 TRBJ2-7 TRBV28 NA NA CASSSAGHEQYF TGTGCCAGCAGTTCGGCTGGGCACGAGCAGTACTTC
13 TRBJ2-7 TRBV2 NA NA CASSEGGRYEQYF TGTGCCAGCAGTGAGGGGGGGCGTTACGAGCAGTACTTC
18 TRBJ2-7 TRBV11-2 NA TRBD2 CASTPGTSGSRGSYEQYF TGTGCCAGCACCCCGGGGACTAGCGGGAGTCGTGGGTCCTACGAGCAGTACTTC
12 TRBJ1-1 TRBV6-5 NA TRBD1 CASSYLQGSLNF TGTGCCAGCAGTTATTTACAGGGGTCCCTTAACTTT
17 TRBJ2-3 TRBV28 once NA CASSSPLERAFTDTQYF TGTGCCAGCAGTTCCCCTCTGGAGCGGGCCTTCACAGATACGCAGTATTTT
16 TRBJ2-2 TRBV6-6 NA TRBD2 CASRGAGGSNTGELFF TGTGCCAGCAGAGGGGCGGGAGGATCGAACACCGGGGAGCTGTTTTTT
15 TRBJ2-5 TRBV19 few NA CASSIDGGPAETQYF TGTGCCAGTAGTATAGATGGCGGCCCTGCAGAAACCCAGTACTTC
17 TRBJ2-3 TRBV7-2 NA TRBD2 CASSQWTSGKGTDTQYF TGTGCCAGCAGCCAATGGACTAGCGGGAAAGGGACAGATACGCAGTATTTT
14 TRBJ1-4 TRBV18 NA NA CASRQLATNEKLFF TGTGCCTCCAGGCAGCTTGCAACTAATGAAAAACTGTTTTTT
13 TRBJ2-7 TRBV6-5 NA TRBD1 CASSRDRGYEQYF TGTGCCAGCAGTAGGGACAGGGGCTACGAGCAGTACTTC
17 TRBJ2-2 TRBV5-1 NA NA CASGRGDTATGTGELFF TGCGCCAGCGGGAGGGGGGATACCGCGACGGGGACCGGGGAGCTGTTTTTT
14 TRBJ1-1 TRBV15 NA NA CATSRGTPNTEAFF TGTGCCACCAGCAGAGGGACACCCAACACTGAAGCTTTCTTT
16 TRBJ2-5 TRBV3-1/TRBV3-2 NA TRBD2 CASSQPIGLAVETQYF TGTGCCAGCAGCCAACCAATCGGACTAGCGGTGGAGACCCAGTACTTC
15 TRBJ2-1 TRBV4-3 NA TRBD2 CASSWTRGAYNEQFF TGCGCCAGCAGCTGGACTAGAGGAGCCTACAATGAGCAGTTCTTC
14 TRBJ1-1 TRBV20-1 NA NA CSASSSGGGTEAFF TGCAGTGCTAGTTCCTCCGGGGGGGGGACTGAAGCTTTCTTT
15 TRBJ2-1 TRBV7-3 NA TRBD2 CASSPRAGVFGEQFF TGTGCCAGCAGCCCCCGGGCGGGAGTATTTGGTGAGCAGTTCTTC
16 TRBJ2-3 TRBV7-2 NA NA CASSSARDGGRNTQYF TGTGCCAGCAGTTCAGCCCGGGACGGGGGACGGAATACGCAGTATTTT
16 TRBJ2-3 TRBV3-1/TRBV3-2 NA NA CASSRPQGFGTDTQYF TGTGCCAGCAGCCGCCCGCAGGGATTTGGGACAGATACGCAGTATTTT
17 TRBJ2-7 TRBV3-1/TRBV3-2 NA TRBD1 CASSRWTGEISSYEQYF TGTGCCAGCAGCCGCTGGACAGGCGAAATCAGCTCCTACGAGCAGTACTTC
16 TRBJ1-5 TRBV27 NA TRBD1 CASSLGNDRANQPQHF TGTGCCAGCAGCCTGGGGAATGACAGGGCTAATCAGCCCCAGCATTTT
17 TRBJ2-3 TRBV27 few TRBD2 CASSLHPGLAGSDTQYF TGTGCCAGCAGTTTACACCCGGGACTAGCGGGGTCAGATACGCAGTATTTT
15 TRBJ1-4 TRBV9 NA NA CASSVGAGTNEKLFF TGTGCCAGCAGCGTAGGGGCAGGGACTAATGAAAAACTGTTTTTT
17 TRBJ2-6 TRBV9 once NA CASSPRQASSGANVLTF TGTGCCAGCAGCCCACGACAGGCAAGCTCCGGGGCCAACGTCCTGACTTTC
14 TRBJ2-5 TRBV7-2 NA NA CASSPRVGEETQYF TGTGCCAGCAGCCCCAGAGTGGGAGAAGAGACCCAGTACTTC
11 TRBJ2-7 TRBV5-1 NA NA CAGSGSYEQYF TGCGCCGGCTCGGGGTCCTACGAGCAGTACTTC
13 TRBJ1-1 TRBV19 NA TRBD1 CASSITGGTEAFF TGTGCCAGTAGTATAACAGGGGGTACTGAAGCTTTCTTT
15 TRBJ1-4 TRBV5-4 NA TRBD1 CASSSTGPDAKKLFF TGTGCCAGCAGCTCGACAGGGCCCGACGCAAAAAAACTGTTTTTT
15 TRBJ1-4 TRBV9 medium-sized TRBD1 CASSATGDRRVKLFF TGTGCCAGCAGCGCCACAGGGGACAGGAGGGTAAAACTGTTTTTT
13 TRBJ2-1 TRBV5-1 NA NA CASSLGGENEQFF TGCGCCAGCAGCTTGGGGGGAGAGAATGAGCAGTTCTTC
14 TRBJ1-1 TRBV5-5 NA TRBD1 CASSLVSGGTEAFF TGTGCCAGCAGCTTGGTTTCAGGGGGGACTGAAGCTTTCTTT
15 TRBJ2-7 TRBV28 medium-sized TRBD1 CASSFIGTGSNEQYF TGTGCCAGCAGTTTTATCGGGACAGGGTCCAACGAGCAGTACTTC
16 TRBJ2-2 TRBV19 NA TRBD1 CASEPTGQGRTGELFF TGTGCCAGTGAACCGACTGGACAGGGGAGGACCGGGGAGCTGTTTTTT
15 TRBJ1-3 TRBV25-1 few NA CASSEAGYSGNTIYF TGTGCCAGCAGTGAAGCAGGCTACTCTGGAAACACCATATATTTT
13 TRBJ1-1 TRBV5-5 NA NA CASTFAVNTEAFF TGTGCCAGCACCTTTGCAGTGAACACTGAAGCTTTCTTT
17 TRBJ1-5 TRBV19 NA TRBD1 CASSIGGQGAGNQPQHF TGTGCCAGTAGTATAGGGGGACAGGGGGCGGGCAATCAGCCCCAGCATTTT
15 TRBJ1-3 TRBV2 few NA CASSEYRHSGNTIYF TGTGCCAGCAGTGAGTACAGACACTCTGGAAACACCATATATTTT
15 TRBJ1-3 TRBV5-1 NA NA CASSLAGFSGNTIYF TGCGCCAGCAGCTTGGCAGGGTTCTCTGGAAACACCATATATTTT
19 TRBJ2-3 TRBV5-5 NA NA CASSFWGRGRPGLEDTQYF TGTGCCAGCAGCTTCTGGGGGCGGGGGCGACCCGGCCTAGAAGATACGCAGTATTTT